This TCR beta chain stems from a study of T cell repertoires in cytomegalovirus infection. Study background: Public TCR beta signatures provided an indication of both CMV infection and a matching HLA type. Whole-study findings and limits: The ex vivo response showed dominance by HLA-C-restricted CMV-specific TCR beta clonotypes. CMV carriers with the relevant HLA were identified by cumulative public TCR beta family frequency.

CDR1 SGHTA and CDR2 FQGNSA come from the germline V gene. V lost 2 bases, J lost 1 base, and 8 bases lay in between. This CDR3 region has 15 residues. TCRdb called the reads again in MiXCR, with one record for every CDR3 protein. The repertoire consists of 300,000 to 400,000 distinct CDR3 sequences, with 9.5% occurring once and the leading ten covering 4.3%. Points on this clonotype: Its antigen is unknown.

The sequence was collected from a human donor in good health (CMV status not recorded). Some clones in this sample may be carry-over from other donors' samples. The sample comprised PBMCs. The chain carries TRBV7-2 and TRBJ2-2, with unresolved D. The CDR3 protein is CASSLLLRNTGELFF. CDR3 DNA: TGTGCCAGCAGCTTACTGTTGCGGAACACCGGGGAGCTGTTTTTT.